The 14 T cell receptor beta chains presented below share a single source sample, sequenced in a study of blood T cell repertoires in COVID-19. This table comes from immunoSEQ multiplex PCR, and its TCRdb copy is limited to in-frame clones, with some not included. In the table there are under 300,000 clones, 88% of which are singletons. The sequenced sample consisted of peripheral blood. Receptors were obtained from a woman aged 40 to 55 who had recovered from COVID-19.

This clone was detected once. The CDR3 is CASSSPGGGRYEQYF. The CDR3 DNA follows: TGTGCCAGCAGCTCCCCCGGAGGGGGCCGCTACGAGCAGTACTTC. V usage is TRBV11-1 and J usage is TRBJ2-7; D is possibly TRBD1 (7 bases). Germline values: CDR1 SGHAT, CDR2 FQDESV (reference sequence). Trimming cost V 4 bases and J 3 bases, with 16 bases left between them. CDR3 size: 15 residues.

The gene calls are TRBV7-2 and TRBJ2-3; D remains ambiguous. CDR1 is SGHTA, CDR2 FQGNSA, per germline. V was cut by 2 bases and J by 2 bases, with 5 bases left in between. There are 13 residues in the CDR3. The CDR3 nucleotides read TGTGCCAGCAGCTTACCCTCCACAGATACGCAGTATTTT. Protein sequence: CASSLPSTDTQYF.

The chain has TRBV7-9 and TRBJ1-1; tentative D call: TRBD1 (6 bases). The CDR3 spans 14 residues. CDR1 is SEHNR, CDR2 FQNEAQ, per germline (reference sequence). The V end was cut by 5 bases, the J end by 1 base, with 11 bases between. The CDR3, as DNA: TGTGCCAGCAGCGCTGGACAGCAGAACACTGAAGCTTTCTTT. Protein product: CASSAGQQNTEAFF.

Remarks on this clone: The junction shows a germline mismatch at one end, possibly a read error. The chain is built from TRBV2 and TRBJ2-1, with D possibly TRBD1 on 6 matching bases. CDR3 length equals 13 residues. The germline V gene has CDR1 SNHLY and CDR2 FYNNEI. Here the CDR3 DNA reads TGTGCCGGCAGTGTGGACAGTTACAATGAGCAGTTCTTC. As protein: CAGSVDSYNEQFF.

Written as DNA, the CDR3 is TGTGCCAGCTCACCCGGGGACAGGAGGAACACTGAAGCTTTCTTT. This encodes CASSPGDRRNTEAFF. The chain joins TRBV18 to TRBJ1-1; TRBD1 matches at 8 bases. CDR1 and CDR2 (germline): KGHSH, LQKENI. V trimming: 3 bases; J trimming: 1 base; junction bases outside the gene matches: 4. CDR3 length: 15 amino acids.

J is TRBJ2-3 and V is TRBV5-5; 10 positions match TRBD2. V lost 0 bases and J lost 3; bases outside the gene matches: 7. This CDR3 comprises 17 residues. Germline lookup yields CDR1 SGHKS and CDR2 YYEKEE (reference sequence). The CDR3 nucleotides are TGTGCCAGCAGCTTGGGACTAGCGGGCCGGGGAACAGATACGCAGTATTTT. Amino acid sequence: CASSLGLAGRGTDTQYF.

The chain has TRBV28 and TRBJ2-7, with D maybe TRBD2 (6 bases). Between the trimmed V and J ends, which lost 7 bases and 0 bases, there was a span of 13 bases. The CDR3 has 14 residues. Germline assignment: CDR1 MDHEN and CDR2 SYDVKM. This chain's CDR3 is CASTVSGPSYEQYF. The CDR3 DNA reads TGTGCCAGCACCGTTAGCGGACCCTCCTACGAGCAGTACTTC.

This rearrangement joins TRBV25-1 to TRBJ1-2; maybe TRBD1 (5 bases). V shed 7 bases and J shed 2 bases, with 11 bases lying between them. Germline V lookup: CDR1 MGHDK, CDR2 SYGVNS. There are 13 residues in the CDR3. CDR3 amino acids: CASTPGANYGYTF. In DNA, the CDR3 is TGTGCCAGCACCCCTGGGGCGAACTATGGCTACACCTTC.

J is TRBJ2-7 and V is TRBV6-5; D unresolved. CDR1 MNHEY and CDR2 SVGAGI come from the germline V gene. Between the trimmed V and J ends, which lost 2 bases and 3 bases, there was a span of 8 bases. There are 13 residues in the CDR3. CDR3 nucleotide sequence: TGTGCCAGCAGTTACAACAGCCTCTACGAGCAGTACTTC. Protein sequence: CASSYNSLYEQYF.

This clone was observed once. V usage is TRBV9 and J usage is TRBJ1-3; the D gene is possibly TRBD1 (5 bases). CDR1 is SGDLS and CDR2 is YYNGEE in the germline V gene. CDR3 size: 15 residues. V lost 2 bases, J lost 3 bases, and 12 bases lay in between. The CDR3 DNA reads as TGTGCCAGCAGCGTGTCAGGGCTTAGTGGAAACACCATATATTTT. Its translation is CASSVSGLSGNTIYF.

The rearrangement joins TRBV6-2 or TRBV6-3 to TRBJ2-2; the match to TRBD2 covers 14 bases. The CDR3 has 18 residues. After removal of 6 bases from V and 1 base from J, the junction contained 7 bases not matched to a gene. From germline, CDR1 is MNHEY and CDR2 SVGEGT. The CDR3 DNA is TGTGCCAGCAGCCGACTAGCGGGAGGGCGTCGGAACACCGGGGAGCTGTTTTTT. Translation: CASSRLAGGRRNTGELFF.

J is TRBJ2-1 and V is TRBV9, with 11 bases matching TRBD2. V shed 2 bases, J shed 7 bases, and the junction held 11 bases outside the gene matches. This CDR3 contains 17 residues. Germline V gene data show CDR1 as SGDLS and CDR2 as YYNGEE. CDR3 protein: CASSVDLAGGVRNEQFF. CDR3 bases: TGTGCCAGCAGCGTGGACTTAGCGGGAGGGGTGAGGAATGAGCAGTTCTTC.

This clone has only one observation. This chain links TRBV5-1 with TRBJ2-3, with 11 bases that match TRBD2. This CDR3 spans 18 amino acids. From germline, CDR1 is SGHRS and CDR2 YFSETQ. V lost 0 bases and J lost 1; bases outside the gene matches: 7. CDR3 protein: CASSLAGTSGLGTDTQYF. CDR3 DNA sequence: TGCGCCAGCAGCTTGGCCGGGACTAGCGGACTCGGCACAGATACGCAGTATTTT.

DNA of the CDR3: TGTGCCAGCAGTTACTCCCCCAGGGGTCCCTACGAGCAGTACTTC. Protein product: CASSYSPRGPYEQYF. The V gene is TRBV6-5, the J gene TRBJ2-7; a possible D gene is TRBD1 (6 bases). Germline lookup yields CDR1 MNHEY and CDR2 SVGAGI. This CDR3 spans 15 amino acids. Trimming took 0 bases from V and 2 from J, leaving 11 bases between them.